Shown below are 30 T cell receptor beta chains from a single sample sequenced in a study of cytomegalovirus exposure and HLA in healthy donors. The PCR had 60 Vbeta and 13 Jbeta primers. Profiling relied on immunoSEQ multiplex PCR, and the TCRdb table lists in-frame clones only, not all of them. Here the sample spans some 78,000 clones, about 80% being singletons. Sequencing input: PBMCs. These TCRs come from a woman aged 45-65 years in good health and CMV-seropositive.

This chain joins TRBV2 and TRBJ2-5, with a weak D call TRBD2 (7 bases). Trimming removed 7 bases at V and 3 bases at J, with 9 bases between. The CDR3 spans 12 residues. CDR1 and CDR2 from the germline V gene are SNHLY and FYNNEI. Here the CDR3 DNA reads TGTGCCAGCACGGGGGGCGAAGAGACCCAGTACTTC. Translated, it gives CASTGGEETQYF.

The chain has TRBV9 and TRBJ2-3, with D possibly being TRBD1 (7 bases). The V and J ends lost 0 bases and 4 bases respectively, with 12 bases between them. This CDR3 is 15 amino acids long. In germline, CDR1 is SGDLS, CDR2 YYNGEE. The CDR3 region has the DNA TGTGCCAGCAGCGTAGGAGACAGGGAGGCAGATACGCAGTATTTT. Translating gives CASSVGDREADTQYF.

The CDR3 loop is CASSPSDRPKYSPLHF. In DNA form, the CDR3 reads TGTGCCAGCTCACCCTCCGACAGACCCAAGTATTCACCCCTCCACTTT. The chain employs TRBV18 and TRBJ1-6, with D perhaps matching TRBD1 (5 bases). The germline V gene has CDR1 KGHSH and CDR2 LQKENI. V was pared by 3 bases and J by 8 bases, with 17 bases between. The CDR3 is 16 residues long.

This clone was seen a single time. The chain links TRBV5-6 to TRBJ1-2; 9 nucleotides line up with TRBD1. Germline CDR1 SGHDT, CDR2 YYEEEE. The junction had 3 bases not matched to a gene; V was cut back by 5 bases and J by 4 bases. CDR3 size: 13 residues. The chain's CDR3 is CASRDRGGYGYTF. The CDR3 DNA reads TGTGCCAGCAGAGACAGGGGGGGCTATGGCTACACCTTC. Variable domain in full (rest from reference TRBV5-6 and TRBJ1-2): DAGVTQSPTHLIKTRGQQVTLRCSPKSGHDTVSWYQQALGQGPQFIFQYYEEEERQRGNFPDRFSGHQFPNYSSELNVNALLLGDSALYLCASRDRGGYGYTFGSGTRLTVV.

This clone was counted once. CDR3 protein: CASSFYPTGAGETQYF. CDR3 in DNA: TGCGCCAGCAGCTTCTACCCGACAGGGGCTGGCGAGACCCAGTACTTC. The V gene is TRBV5-1, the J gene TRBJ2-5; 8 bases are shared with TRBD1. The germline V gene has CDR1 SGHRS and CDR2 YFSETQ. The ends lost 2 bases at V and 5 bases at J; junction bases unmatched: 11. CDR3 length: 16 amino acids.

CDR3 nucleotide sequence: TGTGCCAGCAGCTTAGGGACAGGTGGTGCGGCTAACTATGGCTACACCTTC. Residues: CASSLGTGGAANYGYTF. The V gene is TRBV7-2, the J gene TRBJ1-2, with 7 bases aligning to TRBD1. Germline CDR1 SGHTA, CDR2 FQGNSA. This CDR3 is built from 17 residues. The V gene end was trimmed by 1 base and the J gene end by 0 bases; junction bases not matched to a gene: 8. Full variable domain (outside the CDR3, taken from reference TRBV7-2 and TRBJ1-2): GAGVSQSPSNKVTEKGKDVELRCDPISGHTALYWYRQSLGQGLEFLIYFQGNSAPDKSGLPSDRFSAERTGGSVSTLTIQRTQQEDSAVYLCASSLGTGGAANYGYTFGSGTRLTVV.

The J gene is TRBJ2-1, the V gene TRBV7-9, with TRBD2 identical over 11 bases. This CDR3 has 18 residues. V shed 1 base, J shed 2 bases, and the junction held 7 bases outside the gene matches. Germline lookup yields CDR1 SEHNR and CDR2 FQNEAQ (reference sequence). The CDR3 sequence: CASSLGGLAGGPYNEQFF. The CDR3 region has the DNA TGTGCCAGCAGCTTAGGGGGTCTAGCGGGAGGCCCCTACAATGAGCAGTTCTTC.

The chain links TRBV19 to TRBJ2-5; tentative D call: TRBD2 (7 bases). This CDR3 has 14 amino acids. Per the germline V gene, CDR1 is LNHDA and CDR2 is SQIVND (reference sequence). The V end lost 7 bases, the J end lost 2 bases, and 14 bases lay between the germline ends. CDR3 sequence: CASMGGGGQETQYF. CDR3 nucleotides: TGTGCCAGTATGGGGGGGGGCGGACAAGAGACCCAGTACTTC.

V and J are TRBV5-1 and TRBJ2-7; 12 bases line up with TRBD2. The CDR3 has 14 amino acids. Trimming removed 0 bases from V and 7 bases from J; junction bases left unmatched: 2. Per the germline V gene, CDR1 is SGHRS and CDR2 is YFSETQ. As DNA, the CDR3 is TGCGCCAGCAGCTTGGTAGGACTAGCGGGAGAGCAGTACGTC. Residues: CASSLVGLAGEQYV.

This clone was recorded once. The chain combines TRBV19 with TRBJ1-1, with 9 bases lining up with TRBD1. The trim removed 5 bases at V and 5 bases at J, leaving 9 bases unmatched. The CDR3 runs 15 residues. Germline CDR1 is LNHDA and CDR2 is SQIVND (reference sequence). CDR3 sequence: CASSLSQGASTEAFF. The CDR3 DNA reads TGTGCCAGTAGTCTCTCACAGGGGGCGAGTACTGAAGCTTTCTTT.

The rearrangement links TRBV13 to TRBJ2-1; D ambiguous. This CDR3 is 12 amino acids long. Germline CDR1 is PRHDT and CDR2 is FYEKMQ (reference sequence). The V end lost 1 base, the J end lost 10 bases, and 8 bases lay between the germline ends. The CDR3 protein is CASSLALAEQFF. CDR3 nucleotides: TGTGCCAGCAGCTTAGCTTTGGCCGAGCAGTTCTTC.

The chain carries TRBV7-8 and TRBJ1-3; no definite D call. CDR3 length: 12 residues. Germline-derived CDR1 and CDR2 are SGHVS and FQNEAQ. V was shortened by 1 base and J by 11 bases, with 9 bases between the two germline ends. The chain's CDR3 is CASSLGSGSIYF. CDR3 coding DNA: TGTGCCAGCAGCTTAGGTAGCGGGTCCATATATTTT.

This sequence joins TRBV5-1 and TRBJ1-2; tentative D call: TRBD1 (5 bases). Germline loops: CDR1 SGHRS, CDR2 YFSETQ. The CDR3 sequence is 14 residues long. Trimming removed 4 bases from V and 6 bases from J, with 16 bases in between. This chain's CDR3 is CASSLGGRLDGYTF. The DNA for the CDR3 is TGCGCCAGCAGCCTCGGGGGGAGGCTCGATGGCTACACCTTC.

V usage is TRBV18 and J usage is TRBJ2-3; D ambiguous. The germline V gene has CDR1 KGHSH and CDR2 LQKENI. CDR3 length: 14 amino acids. V shed 1 base and J shed 0 bases, with 5 bases lying between them. The CDR3 nucleotides are TGTGCCAGCTCACCACAGCGTAGCACAGATACGCAGTATTTT. Protein: CASSPQRSTDTQYF.

This clone has more than one count but fewer than ten. At one end, the junction sequence differs from germline, possibly due to a read error. V and J are TRBV7-9 and TRBJ2-6; D is unresolved. CDR1 SEHNR and CDR2 FQNEAQ come from the germline V gene (reference sequence). The CDR3 runs to 16 residues. In nucleotides, the CDR3 is TGTGTCAGCAGCCGTTACCGGGTCGCTGGGGCCAACGTCCTGACTTTC. Translated, it gives CVSSRYRVAGANVLTF.

The chain has TRBV6-1 and TRBJ1-5; D uncertain. Between the trimmed V and J ends, which lost 3 bases and 4 bases, there was a span of 10 bases. The CDR3 is 14 residues long. Germline V gives CDR1 MNHNS, CDR2 SASEGT. The CDR3 DNA sequence: TGTGCCAGCAGTGAGCGACTAGGAAATCAGCCCCAGCATTTT. Amino acids: CASSERLGNQPQHF.

The chain recombines TRBV7-9 with TRBJ1-1; TRBD1 is a possible D gene (6 bases). The germline V and J ends were trimmed by 3 bases and 1 base, with 15 bases remaining between them. Per the germline V gene, CDR1 is SEHNR and CDR2 is FQNEAQ (reference sequence). The CDR3 sequence is 16 residues long. CDR3 DNA: TGTGCCAGCAGCTTGGGACATGTCAGCGCGAACACTGAAGCTTTCTTT. Translating gives CASSLGHVSANTEAFF.

The chain carries TRBV11-2 and TRBJ2-1, with TRBD1 matching 7 bases. Germline CDR1 and CDR2: SGHAT and FQNNGV. Germline trimming cut 5 bases from V and 3 bases from J; bases unmatched to any gene: 4. The CDR3 extends over 14 amino acids. The CDR3 coding sequence is TGTGCCAGCAGCCTGGGACAGCTCTACAATGAGCAGTTCTTC. It codes for CASSLGQLYNEQFF.

The rearrangement joins TRBV7-2 to TRBJ1-1; D is uncertain. Trimming cost V 7 bases and J 1 base, with 4 bases left between them. Germline-derived CDR1 and CDR2 are SGHTA and FQGNSA. This CDR3 is 11 amino acids long. As DNA, the CDR3 is TGTGCCAGCACGGGGAACACTGAAGCTTTCTTT. It codes for CASTGNTEAFF.

The V gene is TRBV27, the J gene TRBJ2-5; D possibly corresponds to TRBD1 (6 bases). Looked up from germline, CDR1 is MNHEY and CDR2 is SMNVEV (reference sequence). V was cut by 6 bases and J by 5 bases, with 22 bases left in between. This CDR3 has 16 amino acids. The chain's CDR3 is CASSQKLLMRGETQYF. In DNA form, the CDR3 reads TGTGCCAGCAGCCAAAAACTATTAATGAGGGGGGAGACCCAGTACTTC.

V usage is TRBV5-1 and J usage is TRBJ1-2, with D hard to call. The CDR3 has 16 amino acids. The ends were cut back, 0 bases at V and 8 bases at J, with 20 bases in the middle. Germline V CDR1 and CDR2: SGHRS, YFSETQ. The CDR3 here is CASSLVHGSPIGGYTF. For the CDR3, the DNA is TGCGCCAGCAGCTTGGTGCACGGGAGTCCGATAGGAGGCTACACCTTC.

This clone has a handful of counts. The J gene is TRBJ1-2, the V gene TRBV27; D not certain. The germline V gene has CDR1 MNHEY and CDR2 SMNVEV (reference sequence). This CDR3 comprises 14 residues. Trimming removed 5 bases from V and 5 bases from J, with 15 bases in between. The CDR3 bases are TGTGCCAGCAGTAGGAGTGTGTCGGGGTATGGCTACACCTTC. Translated: CASSRSVSGYGYTF.

This clone occurred once. The chain carries TRBV7-9 and TRBJ1-2; D possibly corresponds to TRBD1 (5 bases). Germline V gene lookup returns CDR1 SEHNR and CDR2 FQNEAQ (reference sequence). CDR3 length: 18 amino acids. Trimming left V 7 bases short and J 5 bases short, with 29 bases between. CDR3 sequence reads: CASIRSGGGDPAEYGYTF. The CDR3, as DNA: TGTGCCAGCATCAGGAGTGGAGGAGGGGACCCGGCCGAGTATGGCTACACCTTC.

The chain employs TRBV6-5 and TRBJ1-1; the match to TRBD1 covers 9 bases. The CDR3 length is 15 residues. CDR1 is MNHEY and CDR2 is SVGAGI in the germline V gene. With V trimmed by 4 bases and J by 4 bases, 7 bases remained unmatched. The CDR3 region has the DNA TGTGCCAGCAGTTCAACAGGGGGCGTAGGCACTGAAGCTTTCTTT. This gives the protein CASSSTGGVGTEAFF.

The chain recombines TRBV2 with TRBJ2-1, with 9 bases identical to TRBD2. The CDR3 spans 18 residues. From germline, CDR1 is SNHLY and CDR2 FYNNEI. V dropped 1 base and J dropped 3; count of bases not matched to a gene: 10. CDR3 protein: CASSEVGLAGYDYNEQFF. In DNA form, the CDR3 reads TGTGCCAGCAGTGAAGTCGGCCTAGCGGGATACGACTACAATGAGCAGTTCTTC.

In the case of this clone: Other DNA sequences in this sample translate to the same CDR3. The chain couples TRBV6-1 to TRBJ1-5; TRBD1 aligns across 11 bases. Trimming took 1 base from V and 6 from J; bases not matched to a gene: 2. The CDR3 is 15 amino acids. CDR1 is MNHNS and CDR2 is SASEGT in the germline V gene. CDR3 residues: CASSEGTGGGQPQHF. Here the CDR3 DNA reads TGTGCCAGCAGTGAAGGGACAGGGGGCGGTCAGCCCCAGCATTTT.

The rearrangement uses TRBV5-1 and TRBJ2-2; 8 bases match TRBD2. The CDR3 runs to 16 residues. Trimming took 4 bases from V and 1 from J; bases not matched to a gene: 6. Germline V CDR1 and CDR2: SGHRS, YFSETQ. This chain's CDR3 is CASSPALAGNTGELFF. DNA for the CDR3: TGCGCCAGCAGCCCGGCCCTAGCGGGGAACACCGGGGAGCTGTTTTTT.

The rearrangement joins TRBV11-1 to TRBJ1-1; D gene unclear. V was clipped by 3 bases and J by 2 bases, with 10 bases between them. Germline CDR1 and CDR2: SGHAT and FQDESV (reference sequence). This CDR3 comprises 14 residues. CDR3 DNA: TGTGCCAGCAGCTTCGCCGGGAGAAACACTGAAGCTTTCTTT. Protein: CASSFAGRNTEAFF.

V gene TRBV7-8 combines with J gene TRBJ1-3, with D maybe TRBD1 (6 bases). This CDR3 has 15 residues. Germline-derived CDR1 and CDR2 are SGHVS and FQNEAQ. The V end was cut by 4 bases, the J end by 1 base, with 11 bases between. CDR3 in DNA: TGTGCCAGCAGCTACCGGACAGATTCTGGAAACACCATATATTTT. Residues: CASSYRTDSGNTIYF. The variable domain in full, completed from reference TRBV7-8 and TRBJ1-3, reads GAGVSQSPRYKVAKRGQDVALRCDPISGHVSLFWYQQALGQGPEFLTYFQNEAQLDKSGLPSDRFFAERPEGSVSTLKIQRTQQEDSAVYLCASSYRTDSGNTIYFGEGSWLTVV.

The CDR3 DNA is TGTGCCAGCAGTCTACCCGGTGGGTCCGGGGAAAACTATGGCTACACCTTC. This codes for CASSLPGGSGENYGYTF. This sequence joins TRBV5-8 and TRBJ1-2; D is undetermined. Germline assignment: CDR1 SGHTS and CDR2 YDEGEE. V was shortened by 5 bases and J by 2 bases, with 22 bases between the two germline ends. The CDR3 is 17 amino acids.